The entry below gives a single T cell receptor beta chain sequence along with its context. Its antigen is currently unknown. These data are taken from a study of T cell responses to AZD1222 COVID-19 vaccine. Study-level findings and limits: Donors in the cohort were predominantly white British and more often female, and clonal diversity was possibly underestimated. Only five or six AZD1222 recipients were seropositive at baseline.

Assay: immunoSEQ multiplex PCR; the TCRdb copy retains only in-frame clones and omits some. Altogether 130,000 or so clones are present, roughly 91% being singletons, with the ten largest covering about 27%. This CDR3 region has 15 residues. In germline, CDR1 is SGHTA, CDR2 FQGNSA. V was shortened by 2 bases and J by 7 bases, with 17 bases between the two germline ends. The specimen comprised peripheral blood, sampled on day 0 of AZD1222 vaccination. This TCR derives from an adult in good health. The chain employs TRBV7-2 and TRBJ1-2; D is unresolved. Here the CDR3 reads CASSLRRQVLSGYTF. The CDR3 region has the DNA TGTGCCAGCAGCTTAAGAAGGCAGGTTTTGAGTGGCTACACCTTC. Full variable domain (outside the CDR3, taken from reference TRBV7-2 and TRBJ1-2): GAGVSQSPSNKVTEKGKDVELRCDPISGHTALYWYRQSLGQGLEFLIYFQGNSAPDKSGLPSDRFSAERTGGSVSTLTIQRTQQEDSAVYLCASSLRRQVLSGYTFGSGTRLTVV.